This is a list of T cell receptor beta chains from one sample in a study of blood T cell repertoires in COVID-19. Clones were read by immunoSEQ multiplex PCR, and TCRdb kept only the in-frame ones, dropping some. Of hundreds of thousands of clones in the sample, about 93% were seen once. What was sequenced was peripheral blood. All receptors derive from a woman aged 18-35 years who had recovered from COVID-19. The conserved cysteine and the conserved F or W are not part of the CDR3 here.

v_call	j_call	cdr3_aa
TRBV30	TRBJ2-2	AWSVGTLPTGELF
TRBV12-3/TRBV12-4	TRBJ1-1	ASSNRANTEAF
TRBV30	TRBJ2-4	AWSNNHGLAALAKNIQY
TRBV5-6	TRBJ1-5	ASSLGGGSNQPQH
TRBV7-2	TRBJ2-1	ASSPRTSGIYNEQF
TRBV10-2	TRBJ1-1	ASRQGARMNTEAF
TRBV6-2/TRBV6-3	TRBJ2-2	ASSWLAGANTGELF
TRBV10-3	TRBJ1-2	AISEGLPYGYT
TRBV5-1	TRBJ1-2	ASSLNDGYT
TRBV27	TRBJ1-6	ASSGDRAYNSPLH
TRBV9	TRBJ1-2	ASSVEGTIDGYT
TRBV30	TRBJ1-1	AWSLGQLTEAF
TRBV3-1/TRBV3-2	TRBJ1-3	GVGPGNTIY
TRBV5-6	TRBJ1-2	ASSPANRDYGYT
TRBV19	TRBJ1-5	ASTVNGDSSGPQH
TRBV7-9	TRBJ2-1	ASSPGTGGLSYNEQF
TRBV6-5	TRBJ2-1	ASRQRESYNEQF
TRBV12-2	TRBJ2-5	ASRSRLPDRQETQY
TRBV12-5	TRBJ2-1	ASGSSSYNEQF
TRBV27	TRBJ2-5	ASSLLFGTSQETQY
TRBV5-1	TRBJ2-1	ASSTETSLPGEQF
TRBV11-3	TRBJ2-1	ASSPDRGEQF
TRBV4-3	TRBJ1-6	ASSQVTGGNNSPLH
TRBV6-2/TRBV6-3	TRBJ2-1	ASSWGRQGPWNEQF
TRBV11-2	TRBJ1-6	ASSLYRGLSPLH
TRBV11-3	TRBJ2-6	ASSQALDSRIPGANVLT
TRBV7-2	TRBJ2-1	ASSPGLDLNEQF
TRBV2	TRBJ2-5	ASSGFSGRYETQY
TRBV20-1	TRBJ2-1	SASPPTSGKYNEQF
TRBV18	TRBJ2-2	ASSPPGGGAGELF
TRBV6-2/TRBV6-3	TRBJ2-4	ASSLGIAKNIQY
TRBV5-4	TRBJ1-1	ASSSRTGETEAF
TRBV9	TRBJ1-6	ASSRGQLNSPLH
TRBV9	TRBJ2-6	ASRAIRGSGANVLT
TRBV19	TRBJ1-5	ASSMPGSAQH
TRBV7-8	TRBJ1-2	ATAHPLAGGGGYT
TRBV9	TRBJ1-2	ASSVDNLYGYT